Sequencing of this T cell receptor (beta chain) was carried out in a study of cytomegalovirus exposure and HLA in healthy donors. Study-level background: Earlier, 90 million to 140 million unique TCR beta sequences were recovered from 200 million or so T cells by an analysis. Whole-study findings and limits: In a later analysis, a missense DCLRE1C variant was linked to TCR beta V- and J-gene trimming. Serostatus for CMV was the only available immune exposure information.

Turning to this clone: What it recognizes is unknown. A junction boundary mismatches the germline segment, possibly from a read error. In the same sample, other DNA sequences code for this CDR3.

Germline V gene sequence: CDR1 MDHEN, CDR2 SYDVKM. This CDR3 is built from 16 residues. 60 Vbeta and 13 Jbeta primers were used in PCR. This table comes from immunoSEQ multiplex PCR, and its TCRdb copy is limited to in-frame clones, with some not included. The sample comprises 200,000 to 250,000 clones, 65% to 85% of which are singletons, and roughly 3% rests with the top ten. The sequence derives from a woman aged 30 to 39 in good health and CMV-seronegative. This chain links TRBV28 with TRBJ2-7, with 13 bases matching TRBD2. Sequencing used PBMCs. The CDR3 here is CASSSGTSGDSYEQYF. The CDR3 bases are TGCGCCAGCAGTTCCGGGACTAGCGGGGACTCCTACGAGCAGTACTTC.